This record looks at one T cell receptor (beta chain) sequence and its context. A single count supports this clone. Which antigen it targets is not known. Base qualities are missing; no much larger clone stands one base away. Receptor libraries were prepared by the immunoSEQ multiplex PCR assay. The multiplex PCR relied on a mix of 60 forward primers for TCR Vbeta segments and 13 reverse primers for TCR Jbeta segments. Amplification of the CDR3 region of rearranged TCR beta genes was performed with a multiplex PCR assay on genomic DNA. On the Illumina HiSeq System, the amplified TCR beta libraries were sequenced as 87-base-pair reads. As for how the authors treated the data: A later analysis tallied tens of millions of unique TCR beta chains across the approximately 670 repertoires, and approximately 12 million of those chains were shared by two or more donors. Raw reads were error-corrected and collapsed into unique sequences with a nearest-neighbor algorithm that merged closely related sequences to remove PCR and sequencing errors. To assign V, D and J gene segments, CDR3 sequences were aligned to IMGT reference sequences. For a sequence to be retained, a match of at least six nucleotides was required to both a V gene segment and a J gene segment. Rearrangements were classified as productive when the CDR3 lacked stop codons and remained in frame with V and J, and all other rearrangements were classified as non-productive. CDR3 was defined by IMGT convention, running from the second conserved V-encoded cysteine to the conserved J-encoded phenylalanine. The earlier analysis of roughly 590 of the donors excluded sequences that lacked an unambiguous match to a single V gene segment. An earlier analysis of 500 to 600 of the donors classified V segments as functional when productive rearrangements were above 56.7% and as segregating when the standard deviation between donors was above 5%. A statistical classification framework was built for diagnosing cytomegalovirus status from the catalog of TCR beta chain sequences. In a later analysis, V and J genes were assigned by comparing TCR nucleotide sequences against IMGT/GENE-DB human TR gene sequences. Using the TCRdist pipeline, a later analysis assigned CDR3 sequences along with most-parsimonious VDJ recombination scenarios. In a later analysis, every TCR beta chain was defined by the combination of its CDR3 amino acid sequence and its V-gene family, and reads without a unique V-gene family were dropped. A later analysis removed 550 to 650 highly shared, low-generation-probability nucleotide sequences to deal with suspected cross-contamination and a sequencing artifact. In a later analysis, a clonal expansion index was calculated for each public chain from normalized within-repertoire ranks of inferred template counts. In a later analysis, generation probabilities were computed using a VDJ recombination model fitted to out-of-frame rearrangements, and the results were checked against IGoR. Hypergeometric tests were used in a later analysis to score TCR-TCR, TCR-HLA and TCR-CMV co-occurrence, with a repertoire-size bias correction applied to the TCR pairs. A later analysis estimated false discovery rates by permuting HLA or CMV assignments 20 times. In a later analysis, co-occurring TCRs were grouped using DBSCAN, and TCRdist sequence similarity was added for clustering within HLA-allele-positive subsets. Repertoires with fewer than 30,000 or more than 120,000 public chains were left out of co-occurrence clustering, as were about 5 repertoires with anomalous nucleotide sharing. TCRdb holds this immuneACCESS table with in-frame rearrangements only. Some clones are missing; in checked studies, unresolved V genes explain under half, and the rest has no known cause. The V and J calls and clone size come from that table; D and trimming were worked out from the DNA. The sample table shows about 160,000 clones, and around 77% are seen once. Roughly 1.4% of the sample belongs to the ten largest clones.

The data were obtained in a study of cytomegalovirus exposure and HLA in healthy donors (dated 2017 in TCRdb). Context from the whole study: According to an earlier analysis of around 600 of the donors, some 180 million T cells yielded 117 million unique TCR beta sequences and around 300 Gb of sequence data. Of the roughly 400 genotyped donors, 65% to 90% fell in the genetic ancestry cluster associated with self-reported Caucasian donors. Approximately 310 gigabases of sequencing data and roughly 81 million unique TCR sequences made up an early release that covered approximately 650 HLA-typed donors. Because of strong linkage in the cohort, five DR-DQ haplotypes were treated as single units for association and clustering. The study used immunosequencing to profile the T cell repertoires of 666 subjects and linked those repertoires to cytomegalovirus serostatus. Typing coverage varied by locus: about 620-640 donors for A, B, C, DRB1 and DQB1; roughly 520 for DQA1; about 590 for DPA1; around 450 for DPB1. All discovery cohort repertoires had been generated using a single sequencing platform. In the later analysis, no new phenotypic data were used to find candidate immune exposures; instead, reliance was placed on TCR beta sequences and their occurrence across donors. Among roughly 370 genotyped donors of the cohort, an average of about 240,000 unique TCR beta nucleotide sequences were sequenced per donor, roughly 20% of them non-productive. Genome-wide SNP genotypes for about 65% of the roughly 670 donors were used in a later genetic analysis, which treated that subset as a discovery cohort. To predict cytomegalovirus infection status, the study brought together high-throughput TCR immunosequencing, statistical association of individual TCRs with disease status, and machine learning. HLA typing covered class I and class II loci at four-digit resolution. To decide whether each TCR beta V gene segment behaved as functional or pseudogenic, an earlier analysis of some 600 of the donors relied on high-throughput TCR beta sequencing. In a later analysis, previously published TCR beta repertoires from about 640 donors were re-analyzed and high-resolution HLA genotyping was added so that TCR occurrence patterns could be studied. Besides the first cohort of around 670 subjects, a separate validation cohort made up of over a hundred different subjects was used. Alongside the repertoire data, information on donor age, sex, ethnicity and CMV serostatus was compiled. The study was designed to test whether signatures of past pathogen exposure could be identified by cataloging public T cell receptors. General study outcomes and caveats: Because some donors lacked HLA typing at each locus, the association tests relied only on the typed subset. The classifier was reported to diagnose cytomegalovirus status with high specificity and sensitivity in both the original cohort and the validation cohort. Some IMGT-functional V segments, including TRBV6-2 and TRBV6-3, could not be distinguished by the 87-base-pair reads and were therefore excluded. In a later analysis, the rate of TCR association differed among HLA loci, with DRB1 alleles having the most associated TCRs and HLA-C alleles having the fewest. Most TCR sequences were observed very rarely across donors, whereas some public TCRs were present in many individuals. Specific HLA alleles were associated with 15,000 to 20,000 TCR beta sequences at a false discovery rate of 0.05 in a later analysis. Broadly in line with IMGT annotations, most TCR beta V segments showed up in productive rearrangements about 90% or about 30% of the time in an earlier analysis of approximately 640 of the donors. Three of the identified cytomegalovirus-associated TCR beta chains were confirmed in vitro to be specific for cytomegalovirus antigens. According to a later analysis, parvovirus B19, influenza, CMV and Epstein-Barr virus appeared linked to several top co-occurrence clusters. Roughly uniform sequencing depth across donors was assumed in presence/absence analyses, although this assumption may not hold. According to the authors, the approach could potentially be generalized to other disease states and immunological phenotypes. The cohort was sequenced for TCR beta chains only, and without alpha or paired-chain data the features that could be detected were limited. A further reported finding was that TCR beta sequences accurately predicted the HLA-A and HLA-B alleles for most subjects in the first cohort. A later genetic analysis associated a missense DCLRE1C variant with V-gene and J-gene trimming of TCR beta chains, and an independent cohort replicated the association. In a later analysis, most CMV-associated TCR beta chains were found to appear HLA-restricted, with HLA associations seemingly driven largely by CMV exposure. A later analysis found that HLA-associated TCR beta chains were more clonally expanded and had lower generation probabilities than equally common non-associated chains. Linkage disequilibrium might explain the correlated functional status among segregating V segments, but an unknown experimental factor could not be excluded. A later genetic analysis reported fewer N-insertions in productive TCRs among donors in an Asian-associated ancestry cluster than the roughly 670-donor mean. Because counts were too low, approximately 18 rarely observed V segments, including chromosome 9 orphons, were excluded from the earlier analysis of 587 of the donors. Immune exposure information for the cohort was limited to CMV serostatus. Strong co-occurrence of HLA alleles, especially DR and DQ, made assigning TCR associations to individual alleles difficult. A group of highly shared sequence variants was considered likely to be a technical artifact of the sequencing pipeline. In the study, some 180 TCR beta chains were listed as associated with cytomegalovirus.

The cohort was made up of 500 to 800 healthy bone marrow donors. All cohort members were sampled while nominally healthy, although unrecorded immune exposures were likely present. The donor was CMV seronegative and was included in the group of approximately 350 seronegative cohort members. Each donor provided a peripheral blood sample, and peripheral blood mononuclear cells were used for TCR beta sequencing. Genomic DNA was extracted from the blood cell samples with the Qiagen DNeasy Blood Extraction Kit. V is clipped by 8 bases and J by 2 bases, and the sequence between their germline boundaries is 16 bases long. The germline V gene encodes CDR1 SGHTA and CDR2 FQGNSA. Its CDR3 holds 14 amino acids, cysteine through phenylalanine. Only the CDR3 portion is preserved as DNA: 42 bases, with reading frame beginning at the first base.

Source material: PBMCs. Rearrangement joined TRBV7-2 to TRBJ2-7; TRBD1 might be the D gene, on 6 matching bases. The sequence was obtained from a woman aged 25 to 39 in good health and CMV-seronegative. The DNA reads TGTGCCAGCCGCCGGGACATAGCCACCTACGAGCAGTACTTC. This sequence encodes CASRRDIATYEQYF.